A selection of T cell receptor beta chains follows, all from one sample in a study of blood T cells in healthy people across ages. From the 5' RACE reads, TCRdb called clonotypes with MiXCR, one entry per CDR3 protein. The table shows approximately 700,000 distinct CDR3 sequences, with roughly 30% occurring only once. The material sequenced was blood. The receptors stem from a woman over 75 in good health. Both conserved end residues are part of each CDR3. The D gene is left open where the match is weak. Where a row states a size, it is once, few, many or the class of an expanded clone; other rows omit it.

>TRBV27|TRBJ2-7|TRBD2|once
CASSPRLAGGREQYF
TGTGCCAGCAGTCCACGACTAGCGGGGGGGCGTGAGCAGTACTTC
>TRBV6-4|TRBJ2-3|.|many
CASSVLPAVSTDTQYF
TGTGCCAGCAGTGTCTTGCCTGCAGTGAGCACAGATACGCAGTATTTT
>TRBV7-3|TRBJ1-1|.|.
CASTITRVGNTEAFF
TGTGCCAGCACCATTACCCGGGTTGGGAACACTGAAGCTTTCTTT
>TRBV10-3|TRBJ1-6|TRBD1|many
CAISARTGESPLHF
TGTGCCATCAGTGCCCGGACAGGGGAATCACCCCTCCACTTT
>TRBV30|TRBJ1-2|.|many
CAWDGGSGYTF
TGTGCCTGGGACGGGGGGTCTGGCTACACCTTC
>TRBV7-2|TRBJ2-2|.|.
CASSFGGAGAGERFF
TGTGCCAGCAGCTTCGGGGGCGCGGGAGCCGGGGAGCGGTTTTTT
>TRBV27|TRBJ1-1|.|.
CASSPIGGYTEAFF
TGTGCCAGCAGTCCCATTGGGGGATACACTGAAGCTTTCTTT
>TRBV7-9|TRBJ1-3|.|.
CASSRGLSGNTIYF
TGTGCCAGCAGCCGCGGGCTGTCTGGAAACACCATATATTTT
>TRBV12-3/TRBV12-4|TRBJ1-5|.|many
CASSPGRRSNQPQHF
TGTGCCAGCAGTCCAGGGAGAAGAAGCAATCAGCCCCAGCATTTT
>TRBV2|TRBJ1-4|TRBD1|.
CASRVTGGREKLFF
TGTGCCAGCAGAGTGACAGGGGGAAGGGAAAAACTGTTTTTT
>TRBV7-6|TRBJ2-7|TRBD1|many
CASSLDRGPPYEQYF
TGTGCCAGCAGCCTGGACAGGGGGCCCCCCTACGAGCAGTACTTC
>TRBV7-8|TRBJ2-7|TRBD1|.
CASSFGQGDDGQYF
TGTGCCAGCAGCTTCGGGCAGGGGGATGACGGGCAGTACTTC
>TRBV20-1|TRBJ2-1|TRBD2|many
CSALAGEVDIYNEQFF
TGCAGTGCCCTAGCGGGGGAAGTCGACATTTACAATGAGCAGTTCTTC
>TRBV20-1|TRBJ2-4|.|.
CSARGATGGKNIQYF
TGCAGTGCAAGGGGAGCCACCGGGGGCAAAAACATTCAGTACTTC
>TRBV5-1|TRBJ2-1|TRBD2|many
CASSRNSGGAYNEQFF
TGCGCCAGCAGCCGGAACAGCGGGGGGGCCTACAATGAGCAGTTCTTC
>TRBV7-2|TRBJ2-5|.|many
CASSLVAYETQYF
TGTGCCAGCAGCTTAGTCGCTTATGAGACCCAGTACTTC
>TRBV7-6|TRBJ2-7|.|.
CASSYGTPSYEQYF
TGTGCCAGCAGTTACGGGACACCTAGCTACGAGCAGTACTTC
>TRBV12-3/TRBV12-4|TRBJ2-2|TRBD1|.
CASRYRGLGTGELFF
TGTGCCAGCCGTTACAGGGGGCTCGGCACCGGGGAGCTGTTTTTT
>TRBV9|TRBJ1-5|.|.
CASSVDPNINQPQHF
TGTGCCAGCAGCGTAGACCCGAATATCAATCAGCCCCAGCATTTT
>TRBV2|TRBJ2-7|TRBD2|few
CASSSRRGGYEQYF
TGTGCCAGCAGTTCCAGGCGGGGGGGCTACGAGCAGTACTTC
>TRBV5-1|TRBJ2-2|.|.
CASSLGGPSTANTGELFF
TGCGCCAGCAGCTTGGGAGGGCCTTCCACAGCGAACACCGGGGAGCTGTTTTTT
>TRBV7-2|TRBJ2-5|TRBD2|.
CASSRAGGNEETQYF
TGTGCCAGCAGCCGAGCGGGAGGGAACGAAGAGACCCAGTACTTC
>TRBV5-1|TRBJ2-5|.|.
CASSLRLTGLGETQYF
TGCGCCAGCAGCTTGCGGCTGACAGGCCTGGGCGAGACCCAGTACTTC
>TRBV5-1|TRBJ2-2|.|few
CASSSAGQNTGELFF
TGCGCCAGCAGCTCAGCGGGACAAAACACCGGGGAGCTGTTTTTT